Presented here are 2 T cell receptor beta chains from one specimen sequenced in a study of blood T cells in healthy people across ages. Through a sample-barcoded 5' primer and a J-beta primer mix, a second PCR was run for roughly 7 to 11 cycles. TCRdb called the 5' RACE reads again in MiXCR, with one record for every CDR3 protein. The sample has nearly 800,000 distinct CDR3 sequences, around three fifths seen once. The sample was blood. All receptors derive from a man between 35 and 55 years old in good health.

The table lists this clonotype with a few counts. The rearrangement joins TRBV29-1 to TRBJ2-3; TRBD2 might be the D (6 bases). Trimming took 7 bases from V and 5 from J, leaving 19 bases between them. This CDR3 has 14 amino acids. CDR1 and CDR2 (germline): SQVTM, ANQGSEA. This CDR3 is CSGLPPGVGDTQYF. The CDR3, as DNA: TGCAGCGGTTTGCCCCCGGGGGTAGGAGATACGCAGTATTTT.

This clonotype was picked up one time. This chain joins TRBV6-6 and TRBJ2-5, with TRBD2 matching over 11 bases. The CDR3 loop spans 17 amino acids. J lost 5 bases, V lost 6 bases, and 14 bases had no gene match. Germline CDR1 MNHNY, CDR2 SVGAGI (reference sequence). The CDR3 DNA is TGTGCCAGCAGACCTCCAGGAATAGCGGGGGGGCCGGAGACCCAGTACTTC. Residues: CASRPPGIAGGPETQYF.